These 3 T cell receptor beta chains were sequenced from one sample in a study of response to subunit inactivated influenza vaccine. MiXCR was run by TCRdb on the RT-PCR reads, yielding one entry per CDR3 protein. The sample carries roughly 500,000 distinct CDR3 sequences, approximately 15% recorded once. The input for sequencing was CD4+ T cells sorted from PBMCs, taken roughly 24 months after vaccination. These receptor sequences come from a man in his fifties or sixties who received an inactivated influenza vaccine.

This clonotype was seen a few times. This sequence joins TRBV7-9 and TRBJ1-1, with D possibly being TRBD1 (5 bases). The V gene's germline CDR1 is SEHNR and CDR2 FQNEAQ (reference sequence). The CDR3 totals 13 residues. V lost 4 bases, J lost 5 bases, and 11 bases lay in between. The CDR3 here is CASSSGHGTEAFF. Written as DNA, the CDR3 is TGTGCCAGCAGCTCGGGGCACGGTACTGAAGCTTTCTTT.

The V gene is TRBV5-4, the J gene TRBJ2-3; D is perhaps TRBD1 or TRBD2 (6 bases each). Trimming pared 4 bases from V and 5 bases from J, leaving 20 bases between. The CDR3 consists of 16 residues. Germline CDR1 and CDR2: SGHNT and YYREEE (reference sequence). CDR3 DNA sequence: TGTGCCAGCAGCAGGGGGACTCTTAAAATTGAAGATACGCAGTATTTT. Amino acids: CASSRGTLKIEDTQYF.

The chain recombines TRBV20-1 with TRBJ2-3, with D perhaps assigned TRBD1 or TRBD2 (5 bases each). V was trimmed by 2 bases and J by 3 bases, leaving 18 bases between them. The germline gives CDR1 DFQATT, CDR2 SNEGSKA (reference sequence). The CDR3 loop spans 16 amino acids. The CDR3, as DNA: TGCAGTGCTAGAAGGAGGCGACAGCGCACAACAGATACGCAGTATTTT. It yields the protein CSARRRRQRTTDTQYF.